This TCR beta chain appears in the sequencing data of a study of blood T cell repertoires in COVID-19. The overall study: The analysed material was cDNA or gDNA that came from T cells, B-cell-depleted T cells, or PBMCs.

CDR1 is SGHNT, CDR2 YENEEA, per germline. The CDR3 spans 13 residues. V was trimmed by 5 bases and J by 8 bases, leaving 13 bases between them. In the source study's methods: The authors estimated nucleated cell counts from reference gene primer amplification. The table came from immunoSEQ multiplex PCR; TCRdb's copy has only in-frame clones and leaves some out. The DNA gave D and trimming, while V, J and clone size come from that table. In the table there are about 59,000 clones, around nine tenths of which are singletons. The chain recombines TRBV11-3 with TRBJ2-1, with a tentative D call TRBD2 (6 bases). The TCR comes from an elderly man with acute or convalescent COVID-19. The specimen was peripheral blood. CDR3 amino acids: CASSPTPGDEQFF. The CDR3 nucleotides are TGTGCCAGCAGCCCGACCCCGGGGGATGAGCAGTTCTTC.